The clone carrying this T cell receptor (beta chain) counts as medium-sized by frequency. Antigen: not known. The V gene's germline CDR1 is DFQATT and CDR2 SNEGSKA (reference sequence). The CDR3 is made up of 14 amino acids. For each CDR3 protein, TCRdb gives one entry from its re-call of the 5' RACE reads, without DNA. This sample's table reports about 210,000 distinct CDR3 sequences. This entry belongs to a study of monozygotic twins with inflammatory bowel disease. Findings and caveats of the study: Between concordant and discordant twins, repertoire similarity failed to differ, a result that limited power may explain.

The sequence was obtained from a human donor with ulcerative colitis or Crohn's disease, or a healthy co-twin of an affected twin (not recorded which). The J gene is TRBJ2-3, the V gene TRBV20-1; TCRdb indicates TRBD1, and absent DNA this call remains unverified. The source material was blood. Here the CDR3 reads CSACRTGRTDTQYF.